This T cell receptor (beta chain) was retrieved from a study of T-cell reconstitution after alpha-beta-depleted transplantation in children. Broader study findings: After transplant, high TCRbeta diversity at day 60 in some patients arose from surviving recipient T cells and thymic progenitors. Several hundred rapidly expanded clones from non-depleted graft cells reportedly supplied alpha-beta T cells about two months post-transplant. Most T-cell counts and diversity one year after the transplant came from T cells that were newly produced.

Points on this clonotype: Antigen: not known.

Unique molecular identifiers were incorporated into the prepared TCRbeta library. TCRdb ran MiXCR on the PCR reads and lists one entry per CDR3 protein. In the table there are 600,000 to 700,000 distinct CDR3 sequences, about an eighth of which are singletons. The V gene's germline CDR1 is SQVTM and CDR2 ANQGSEA. Trimming stripped 6 bases from V and 9 bases from J, with 17 bases between. This CDR3 is built from 12 residues. The sequence was obtained from a girl aged 2 to 10 with congenital amegakaryocytic thrombocytopenia, due to receive a stem cell transplant. The genes are TRBV29-1 and TRBJ1-1; no clear D. Here the sequenced sample was PBMCs, taken before TCRalphabeta/CD19-depleted stem cell transplant. CDR3 sequence reads: CSVADGPVKAFF. CDR3 DNA: TGCAGCGTAGCCGATGGACCGGTAAAAGCTTTCTTT.